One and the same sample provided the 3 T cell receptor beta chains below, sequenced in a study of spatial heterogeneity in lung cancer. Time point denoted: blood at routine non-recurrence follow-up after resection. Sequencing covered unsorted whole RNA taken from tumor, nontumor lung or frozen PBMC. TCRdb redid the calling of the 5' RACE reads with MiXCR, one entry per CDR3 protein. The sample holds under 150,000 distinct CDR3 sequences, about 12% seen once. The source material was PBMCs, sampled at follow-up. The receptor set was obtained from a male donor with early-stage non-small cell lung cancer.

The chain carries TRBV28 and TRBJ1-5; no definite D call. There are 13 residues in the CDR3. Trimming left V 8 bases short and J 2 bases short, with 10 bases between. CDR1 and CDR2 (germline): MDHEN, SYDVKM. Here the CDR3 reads CASSAVGNQPQHF. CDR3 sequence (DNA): TGTGCCAGCTCAGCCGTGGGCAATCAGCCCCAGCATTTT.

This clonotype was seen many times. The CDR3 DNA reads as TGCAGCGTTTCGCGGCAGGGGAATGAAAAACTGTTTTTT. This translates into CSVSRQGNEKLFF. The V gene is TRBV29-1, the J gene TRBJ1-4; tentative D call: TRBD1 (6 bases). CDR1 and CDR2 from the germline V gene are SQVTM and ANQGSEA. Trimming took 5 bases from V and 5 from J, leaving 12 bases between them. The CDR3 runs 13 residues. The full variable domain, with the rest looked up from reference TRBV29-1 and TRBJ1-4, is SAVISQKPSRDICQRGTSLTIQCQVDSQVTMMFWYRQQPGQSLTLIATANQGSEATYESGFVIDKFPISRPNLTFSTLTVSNMSPEDSSIYLCSVSRQGNEKLFFGSGTQLSVL.

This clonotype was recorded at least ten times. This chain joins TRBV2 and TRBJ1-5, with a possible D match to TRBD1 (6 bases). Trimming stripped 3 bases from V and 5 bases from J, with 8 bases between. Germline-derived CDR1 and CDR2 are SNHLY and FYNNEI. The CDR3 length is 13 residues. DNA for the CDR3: TGTGCCAGCAGTGATGGGGGGCATCAGCCCCAGCATTTT. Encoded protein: CASSDGGHQPQHF.